One sample yielded the 11 T cell receptor beta chains listed below, sequenced in a study of monozygotic twins with inflammatory bowel disease. TCRdb reanalyzed the 5' RACE reads and collapses them to one entry per CDR3 protein, without DNA. The listing records 210,000 or so distinct CDR3 sequences. The sequenced sample consisted of blood. These receptors came from a human donor with ulcerative colitis or Crohn's disease, or a healthy co-twin of an affected twin (not recorded which).

The chain carries TRBV25-1 and TRBJ1-2. The CDR3 has 14 amino acids. CDR1 and CDR2 from the germline V gene are MGHDK and SYGVNS. The CDR3 loop is CASSGREGYYGYTF.

The rearrangement uses TRBV3-1 and TRBJ2-7; TCRdb designates TRBD2, a call that cannot be tested without DNA. The CDR3 spans 17 residues. Germline assignment: CDR1 LGHDT and CDR2 YNNKEL (reference sequence). CDR3 protein: CASSQEGLAGPSYEQYF.

The rearrangement uses TRBV19 and TRBJ2-7. Germline V CDR1 and CDR2: LNHDA, SQIVND (reference sequence). This CDR3 region has 13 residues. The CDR3 loop reads CASSSRGGYEQYF.

The CDR3 is CATSQGGTAQYF. The chain carries TRBV15 and TRBJ2-5; TCRdb lists TRBD1, though no DNA is available to test this call. CDR1 is LNHNV and CDR2 is YYDKDF in the germline V gene (reference sequence). This CDR3 region has 12 residues.

CDR3: CSVVDSYYGYTF. This chain uses TRBV29-1 with TRBJ1-2; there is no DNA to check the TCRdb D call of TRBD1. Germline V gene lookup returns CDR1 SQVTM and CDR2 ANQGSEA. The CDR3 has 12 amino acids.

The V and J genes are TRBV29-1 and TRBJ2-7. Germline V CDR1 and CDR2: SQVTM, ANQGSEA. This CDR3 region has 11 residues. The chain's CDR3 is CSVTTPYEQYF.

The rearrangement links TRBV2 to TRBJ2-3; TCRdb gives TRBD1 as the D gene, but with no DNA this cannot be confirmed. CDR3 size: 13 residues. Germline V gene sequence: CDR1 SNHLY, CDR2 FYNNEI. The CDR3 region is CASNGGQIDTQYF.

The chain joins TRBV29-1 to TRBJ1-2; there is no DNA to check the TCRdb D call of TRBD1. The CDR3 is made up of 12 amino acids. CDR1 is SQVTM and CDR2 is ANQGSEA in the germline V gene. CDR3: CSVEGEGYGYTF.

J is TRBJ2-7 and V is TRBV11-2; the D gene TCRdb calls, TRBD2, cannot be checked with no DNA. The CDR3 loop spans 17 amino acids. The germline gives CDR1 SGHAT, CDR2 FQNNGV. The CDR3 loop is CASSPTWTSGSSYEQYF. Looking up the rest from reference TRBV11-2 and TRBJ2-7 gives the full variable domain: EAGVAQSPRYKIIEKRQSVAFWCNPISGHATLYWYQQILGQGPKLLIQFQNNGVVDDSQLPKDRFSAERLKGVDSTLKIQPAKLEDSAVYLCASSPTWTSGSSYEQYFGPGTRLTVT.

The J gene is TRBJ1-1, the V gene TRBV12-3 or TRBV12-4; the D call from TCRdb, TRBD1, cannot be confirmed without DNA. The CDR3 covers 15 residues. CDR3 amino acids: CASSFGPGGLAEAFF.

The chain joins TRBV20-1 to TRBJ2-3; the TRBD2 assignment by TCRdb is unverifiable without DNA. This CDR3 has 18 residues. CDR1 and CDR2 from the germline V gene are DFQATT and SNEGSKA (reference sequence). CDR3 in amino acids: CSARDRKIAGPRGDTQYF.